The next 17 T cell receptor beta chains were all read from a single sample in a study of tumor-infiltrating lymphocytes in primary liver carcinoma. Priming with a constant-region primer yielded TCR beta cDNA from around 540 ng total RNA. TCR beta libraries came from three nested multiplex PCR rounds using slightly modified ARM-PCR. It was with TRBV1-TRBV30 forward primers and a C-beta reverse primer that the first two PCR rounds were run, at roughly 11 cycles each. TCRdb recomputed calls from the multiplex PCR reads with MiXCR, one row per CDR3 protein. This table holds roughly 120,000 distinct CDR3 sequences, 50% to 65% found once. Unsorted bulk tissue (about 19-33 mg) underwent RNA and DNA co-extraction. Sequencing used liver tumor tissue from sampling region 1. Subset noted: tumor region T1, superior pole. All receptors derive from a woman aged 55-75 years with primary liver carcinoma and hepatitis B virus infection.

The table lists this clonotype with a few counts. Possible read error: a much larger clone is one base away. This sequence joins TRBV14 and TRBJ1-2, with D unclear. The CDR3 spans 13 residues. The germline CDR1 and CDR2 sequences are SGHDN and FVKESK. The CDR3 sequence: CVSSQGPNYGYTF. The DNA for the CDR3 is TGTGTCAGCAGCCAAGGACCGAACTATGGCTACACCTTC.

The chain uses TRBV21-1 and TRBJ2-1; the table's D call of TRBD2 was not tested on the DNA. TRBV21-1 is termed a pseudogene. CDR3 size: 20 residues. CDR3 residues: CASSFGYKRVAGGPWDEQFF. The CDR3 nucleotides are TGTGCCAGCAGCTTTGGGTATAAGAGGGTAGCGGGAGGGCCCTGGGATGAGCAGTTCTTC.

This clonotype was counted ten times or more. The chain recombines TRBV6-1 with TRBJ2-1; 10 positions agree with TRBD2. The J segment lost 5 bases and the V segment lost 10 bases, leaving 14 bases of the junction unmatched. The CDR3 contains 16 residues. Germline V gene data show CDR1 as MNHNS and CDR2 as SASEGT. CDR3 nucleotides: TGTGCCACCACACTCGGGACCGGGACTAGCGACAATGAGCAGTTCTTC. It translates to CATTLGTGTSDNEQFF.

V is TRBV28 and J is TRBJ2-7; 10 nucleotides agree with TRBD1. Germline CDR1 MDHEN, CDR2 SYDVKM. The CDR3 is made up of 15 amino acids. The V segment lost 5 bases and the J segment 3 bases; nucleotides outside the gene matches: 7. CDR3 DNA: TGTGCCAGCAGTCGACCCTGGACAGGGGGCTACGAGCAGTACTTC. This codes for CASSRPWTGGYEQYF.

Only a few counts were recorded for this clonotype. The chain joins TRBV28 to TRBJ2-4; TRBD1 is a possible D gene (5 bases). From germline, CDR1 is MDHEN and CDR2 SYDVKM. The length of the CDR3 is 14 residues. V was cut by 3 bases and J by 7 bases, with 13 bases left in between. This chain's CDR3 is CASSFSRQKNIQYF. In DNA, the CDR3 is TGTGCCAGCAGTTTCTCAAGACAGAAGAACATTCAGTACTTC.

The sample holds a few counts of this clonotype. The CDR3 spells CASSRFSSGSGQETQYF. CDR3 nucleotide sequence: TGTGCCAGCAGCCGATTCTCTAGCGGGAGTGGCCAAGAGACCCAGTACTTC. The chain couples TRBV5-4 to TRBJ2-5, with 10 positions matching TRBD2. V was clipped by 4 bases and J by 1 base; unmatched bases: 10. This CDR3 has 17 amino acids. The germline gives CDR1 SGHNT, CDR2 YYREEE (reference sequence).

On this clonotype: Mismatch with germline at one junction end may stem from a read error. This chain connects TRBV30 to TRBJ1-6, with D perhaps TRBD1 (6 bases). Germline CDR1 GTSNPN, CDR2 SVGIG (reference sequence). The CDR3 covers 14 residues. The CDR3 nucleotides are TGTGCCCGGGGGGGGCCGATGATGAATTCGCCCCTCCACTTT. Translated: CARGGPMMNSPLHF.

The chain employs TRBV11-3 and TRBJ2-1; D is uncertain. From germline, CDR1 is SGHNT and CDR2 YENEEA. V lost 5 bases and J lost 5, with 19 bases in between. CDR3 length: 16 residues. The CDR3 protein is CASSPPGDSNHNEQFF. Written as DNA, the CDR3 is TGTGCCAGCAGCCCACCCGGAGATTCCAATCACAATGAGCAGTTCTTC.

CDR3 region: CASSQDTYRDGYF. In DNA form, the CDR3 reads TGTGCCAGCTCCCAGGACACTTACAGGGATGGTTACTTC. J is TRBJ2-4 and V is TRBV28; D possibly corresponds to TRBD1 (6 bases). The germline gives CDR1 MDHEN, CDR2 SYDVKM. Trimming left V 8 bases short and J 16 bases short, with 24 bases between. The CDR3 contains 13 residues. The whole variable domain, filled in from reference TRBV28 and TRBJ2-4, reads DVKVTQSSRYLVKRTGEKVFLECVQDMDHENMFWYRQDPGLGLRLIYFSYDVKMKEKGDIPEGYSVSREKKERFSLILESASTNQTSMYLCASSQDTYRDGYFGAGTRLSVL.

The chain carries TRBV4-2 and TRBJ2-4; D may be TRBD1 or TRBD2 (5 bases each). This CDR3 is built from 18 residues. Trimming removed 6 bases from V and 0 bases from J, with 21 bases in between. The V gene's germline CDR1 is LGHNA and CDR2 YNFKEQ. CDR3 sequence: CASRQSYTIGTAKNIQYF. CDR3 DNA: TGTGCCAGCAGGCAATCCTACACAATAGGGACAGCCAAAAACATTCAGTACTTC.

On this clonotype: A much larger clonotype is one base distant, so this may be a read error. The chain links TRBV2 to TRBJ2-1; D uncertain. The CDR3 spans 14 residues. CDR1 is SNHLY and CDR2 is FYNNEI in the germline V gene. The CDR3 loop reads CASRAMSIDNVQFF. The DNA for the CDR3 is TGTGCCAGCAGGGCTATGAGTATCGATAATGTGCAGTTCTTC.

This clonotype was counted many times. The rearrangement links TRBV7-8 to TRBJ1-3, with D unclear. The CDR3 consists of 13 residues. V dropped 4 bases and J dropped 2 bases, with 6 bases sitting between them. Germline V gene data show CDR1 as SGHVS and CDR2 as FQNEAQ. CDR3 coding DNA: TGTGCCAGCAGCTCTCAGGCTGGAAACACCATATATTTT. Amino acid sequence: CASSSQAGNTIYF.

Concerning this clonotype: A single base separates this from a much larger clone, so it may be a read error. This chain links TRBV5-5 with TRBJ1-4; D gene unclear. CDR3 length: 15 residues. From germline, CDR1 is SGHKS and CDR2 YYEKEE (reference sequence). The CDR3 DNA reads as TGTGCCAGCAGCCTTGGACTGGCTCGGGCGGAAAAACTGTTATTT. Protein product: CASSLGLARAEKLLF.

This clonotype has a count of ten or more. The rearrangement links TRBV6-2 or TRBV6-3 to TRBJ2-7; possible D gene TRBD1, 5 bases. The CDR3 consists of 16 residues. CDR1 is MNHEY and CDR2 is SVGEGT in the germline V gene. The V end was cut by 0 bases, the J end by 2 bases, with 14 bases between. CDR3 amino acids: CASSYSHRRGTYEQYF. For the CDR3, the DNA is TGTGCCAGCAGTTACTCGCACAGGCGAGGAACCTACGAGCAGTACTTC.

Concerning this clonotype itself: This CDR3 fails to terminate in the conserved phenylalanine or tryptophan, so it likely reflects a read error. The chain carries TRBV5-1 and TRBJ2-1; D is undetermined. Trimming cost V 6 bases and J 0 bases, with 7 bases left between them. Germline V gene sequence: CDR1 SGHRS, CDR2 YFSETQ. The CDR3 contains 13 residues. CDR3: CASTESSYNEQFL. The DNA for the CDR3 is TGCGCCAGCACGGAAAGCTCCTACAATGAGCAGTTCCTC.

The rearrangement links TRBV11-2 to TRBJ2-5; TRBD2 aligns across 15 bases. The CDR3 has 16 residues. Germline loops: CDR1 SGHAT, CDR2 FQNNGV. The V segment lost 10 bases and the J segment 5 bases; nucleotides outside the gene matches: 11. The CDR3 protein is CANRFGLAGGLETQYF. CDR3 in DNA: TGTGCCAACAGATTCGGACTAGCGGGAGGGTTGGAGACCCAGTACTTC.

Notes on this clonotype: The junction differs from germline at one of its ends, possibly a read error. The genes are TRBV5-6 and TRBJ1-2, with 8 bases fitting TRBD1. The CDR3 contains 15 residues. The germline CDR1 and CDR2 sequences are SGHDT and YYEEEE. The CDR3 spells CASSPRRGQGYGCTF. CDR3 coding DNA: TGTGCCAGCAGCCCCCGCAGGGGGCAGGGCTATGGCTGCACCTTC.